The 12 T cell receptor beta chains in this list originate from one sample, sequenced in a study of technical replicates of blood from a few donors. Sequencing used immunoSEQ multiplex PCR; TCRdb keeps in-frame clones, though not all of them. The top ten clones hold approximately 4.9% of a sample with tens of thousands of clones, about 88% of them seen once. The sample was PBMCs. The source of these receptors is a human donor in good health. Some clones in this sample may be carry-over from other donors' samples.

The V gene is TRBV7-6, the J gene TRBJ1-4; 8 bases agree with TRBD1. Germline V gene sequence: CDR1 SGHVS, CDR2 FNYEAQ. V trimming: 2 bases; J trimming: 8 bases; junction bases outside the gene matches: 7. The CDR3 contains 15 residues. CDR3 in DNA: TGTGCCAGCAGCTTAATGGCAGGGGGCGTGGAAAAACTGTTTTTT. Translated, it gives CASSLMAGGVEKLFF.

This chain joins TRBV5-1 and TRBJ1-1, with D uncertain. V was pared by 0 bases and J by 8 bases, with 11 bases between. There are 13 residues in the CDR3. Germline CDR1 and CDR2: SGHRS and YFSETQ. The CDR3 DNA sequence: TGCGCCAGCAGCTTGGATGAGTCCGTCGAAGCTTTCTTT. It specifies CASSLDESVEAFF.

In this sample, this clone turned up once. The rearrangement uses TRBV14 and TRBJ2-1; D may be TRBD2 (6 bases). Germline CDR1 SGHDN, CDR2 FVKESK. V lost 4 bases and J 1 base, leaving 20 bases between the germline ends. The CDR3 has 18 amino acids. Here the CDR3 DNA reads TGTGCCAGCAGCCGGTCCTCGGGGGTCGAGTGGTCCTACAATGAGCAGTTCTTC. Translated: CASSRSSGVEWSYNEQFF.

The chain joins TRBV27 to TRBJ2-2; TRBD2 matches 7 bases. Germline CDR1 MNHEY, CDR2 SMNVEV (reference sequence). With 8 bases clipped from V and 1 base from J, the junction kept 16 bases outside the gene matches. The CDR3 spans 18 residues. In nucleotides, the CDR3 is TGTGCCAGCCGCGTATTCTCAACCGGGACTAAGAACACCGGGGAGCTGTTTTTT. It encodes CASRVFSTGTKNTGELFF.

The V gene is TRBV30, the J gene TRBJ1-3; a weak D match, TRBD1 (5 bases). V was clipped by 0 bases and J by 4 bases, with 7 bases between them. This CDR3 is 13 amino acids long. CDR1 and CDR2 from the germline V gene are GTSNPN and SVGIG (reference sequence). CDR3 amino acids: CAWSVPGGNTIYF. CDR3 nucleotides: TGTGCCTGGAGTGTACCAGGGGGAAACACCATATATTTT. The full variable domain, rest sourced from reference TRBV30 and TRBJ1-3, is SQTIHQWPATLVQPVGSPLSLECTVEGTSNPNLYWYRQAAGRGLQLLFYSVGIGQISSEVPQNLSASRPQDRQFILSSKKLLLSDSGFYLCAWSVPGGNTIYFGEGSWLTVV.

The chain uses TRBV7-9 and TRBJ1-1; 9 bases line up with TRBD1. The CDR3 is 17 residues long. Germline assignment: CDR1 SEHNR and CDR2 FQNEAQ (reference sequence). The trim removed 5 bases at V and 1 base at J, leaving 11 bases unmatched. CDR3 DNA sequence: TGTGCCAGCAGCCCCTCCGGGACAGGGTCAGGGAACACTGAAGCTTTCTTT. It is translated as CASSPSGTGSGNTEAFF.

The count of this clone is one. The chain is built from TRBV9 and TRBJ1-1; no reliable D call. Trimming pared 0 bases from V and 2 bases from J, leaving 17 bases between. Germline V lookup: CDR1 SGDLS, CDR2 YYNGEE. The CDR3 runs to 17 residues. The CDR3 DNA reads TGTGCCAGCAGCGTAGCTTCGGGCACGACTACAAACACTGAAGCTTTCTTT. It is translated as CASSVASGTTTNTEAFF.

J is TRBJ2-7 and V is TRBV12-5; 7 bases line up with TRBD1. Trimming took 8 bases from V and 4 from J; bases not matched to a gene: 8. The CDR3 is 13 amino acids. Germline loops: CDR1 LGHNT, CDR2 FRNRAP. CDR3 residues: CASRGQRFYEQYF. For the CDR3, the DNA is TGTGCTAGTAGGGGGCAACGGTTTTACGAGCAGTACTTC. The full variable domain, its missing parts supplied by reference TRBV12-5 and TRBJ2-7, is DARVTQTPRHKVTEMGQEVTMRCQPILGHNTVFWYRQTMMQGLELLAYFRNRAPLDDSGMPKDRFSAEMPDATLATLKIQPSEPRDSAVYFCASRGQRFYEQYFGPGTRLTVT.

In this sample, this clone is medium-sized. V gene TRBV7-9 combines with J gene TRBJ2-1; the match to TRBD2 covers 7 bases. The CDR3 runs 15 residues. V shed 4 bases and J 2 bases; nucleotides not matched to a gene: 5. The germline V gene has CDR1 SEHNR and CDR2 FQNEAQ (reference sequence). DNA for the CDR3: TGTGCCAGCAGCTCAGCACTAGCGACCTACAATGAGCAGTTCTTC. It specifies CASSSALATYNEQFF.

V gene TRBV6-5 combines with J gene TRBJ1-2; 8 bases are a match to TRBD1. The junction had 9 bases not matched to a gene; V was cut back by 2 bases and J by 4 bases. CDR3 length equals 16 residues. Germline V CDR1 and CDR2: MNHEY, SVGAGI. The CDR3 sequence is CASSYKGGQGSYGYTF. The DNA of the CDR3 is TGTGCCAGCAGTTACAAGGGAGGACAGGGTTCCTATGGCTACACCTTC.

The chain carries TRBV18 and TRBJ2-1, with D unresolved. Germline CDR1 is KGHSH and CDR2 is LQKENI. Trimming shortened V by 2 bases and J by 8 bases, and 7 bases separated the two germline ends. The CDR3 is 12 residues long. The CDR3 sequence: CASSPILDEQFF. CDR3 coding DNA: TGTGCCAGCTCACCAATACTCGATGAGCAGTTCTTC.

This clone was seen just once. This chain connects TRBV12-5 to TRBJ2-7, with D uncertain. The CDR3 spans 11 residues. Germline CDR1 and CDR2: LGHNT and FRNRAP. Trimming took 3 bases from V and 4 from J, leaving 4 bases between them. CDR3 loop: CASGLLYEQYF. The CDR3 bases are TGTGCTAGTGGTTTACTGTACGAGCAGTACTTC.